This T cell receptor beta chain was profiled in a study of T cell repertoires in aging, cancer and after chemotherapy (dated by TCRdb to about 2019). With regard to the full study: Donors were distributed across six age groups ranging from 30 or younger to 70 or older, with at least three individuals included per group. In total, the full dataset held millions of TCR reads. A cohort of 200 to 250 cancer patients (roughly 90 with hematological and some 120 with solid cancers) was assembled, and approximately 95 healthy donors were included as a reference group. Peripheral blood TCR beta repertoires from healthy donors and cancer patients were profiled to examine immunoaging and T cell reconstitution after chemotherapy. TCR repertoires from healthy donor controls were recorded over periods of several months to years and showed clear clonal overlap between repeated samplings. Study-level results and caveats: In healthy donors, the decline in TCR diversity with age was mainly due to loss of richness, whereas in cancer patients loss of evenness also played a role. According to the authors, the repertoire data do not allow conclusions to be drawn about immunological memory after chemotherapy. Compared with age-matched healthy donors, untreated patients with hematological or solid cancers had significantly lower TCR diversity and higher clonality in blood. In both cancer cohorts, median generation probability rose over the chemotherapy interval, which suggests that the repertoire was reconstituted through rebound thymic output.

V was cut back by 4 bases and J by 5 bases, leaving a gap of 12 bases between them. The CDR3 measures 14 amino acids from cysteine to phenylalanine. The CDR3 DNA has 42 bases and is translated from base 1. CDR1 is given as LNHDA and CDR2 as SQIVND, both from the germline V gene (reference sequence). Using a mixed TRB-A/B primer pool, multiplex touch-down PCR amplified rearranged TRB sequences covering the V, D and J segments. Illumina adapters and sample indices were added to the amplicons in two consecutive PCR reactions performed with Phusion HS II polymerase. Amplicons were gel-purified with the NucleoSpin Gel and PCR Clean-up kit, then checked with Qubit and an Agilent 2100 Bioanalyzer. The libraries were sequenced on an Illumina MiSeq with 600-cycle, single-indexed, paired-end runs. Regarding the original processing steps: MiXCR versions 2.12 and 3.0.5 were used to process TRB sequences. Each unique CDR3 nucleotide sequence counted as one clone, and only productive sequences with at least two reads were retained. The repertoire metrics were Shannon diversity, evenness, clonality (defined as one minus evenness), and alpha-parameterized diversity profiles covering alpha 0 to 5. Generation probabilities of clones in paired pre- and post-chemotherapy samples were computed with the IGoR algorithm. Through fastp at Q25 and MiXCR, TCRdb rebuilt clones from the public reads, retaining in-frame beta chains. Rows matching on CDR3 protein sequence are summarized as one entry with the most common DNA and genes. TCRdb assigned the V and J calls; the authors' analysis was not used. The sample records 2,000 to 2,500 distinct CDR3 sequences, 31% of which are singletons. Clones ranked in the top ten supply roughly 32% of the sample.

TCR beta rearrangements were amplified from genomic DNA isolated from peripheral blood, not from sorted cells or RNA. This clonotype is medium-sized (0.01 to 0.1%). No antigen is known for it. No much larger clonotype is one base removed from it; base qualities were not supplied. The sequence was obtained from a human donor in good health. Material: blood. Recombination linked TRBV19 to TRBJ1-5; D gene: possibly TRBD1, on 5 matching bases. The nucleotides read TGTGCCAGTAGTAGCGTTGGCAGGGATCAGCCCCAGCATTTT. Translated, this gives CASSSVGRDQPQHF.